Presented here are 14 T cell receptor beta chains from one specimen sequenced in a study of T cells in Graves' hyperthyroidism and ophthalmopathy. Amplification of TCR beta CDR3 regions was performed using RNA transcripts as template. The HTBI primer set drove a first-round RT-PCR of the TCR CDR3. TCRdb used MiXCR to reprocess the multiplex PCR reads, holding one entry per CDR3 protein. The sample has under 400,000 distinct CDR3 sequences; less than 15% are singletons. What was sequenced was blood. These receptor sequences come from a woman between 18 and 30 years old with Graves' hyperthyroidism.

CDR3 protein: CSAGGRASTDTQYF. Here the CDR3 DNA reads TGCAGTGCGGGGGGGAGGGCTAGCACAGATACGCAGTATTTT. The chain employs TRBV20-1 and TRBJ2-3; the match to TRBD2 covers 7 bases. CDR3 length: 14 amino acids. Trimming at V came to 6 bases and at J to 0 bases, leaving 6 bases not matched to a gene. Germline V gives CDR1 DFQATT, CDR2 SNEGSKA (reference sequence).

This clonotype was counted once. A much larger clonotype is one base distant, so this may be a read error. This sequence joins TRBV12-3 or TRBV12-4 and TRBJ1-1, with a tentative D call TRBD1 (6 bases). Trimming cost V 11 bases and J 11 bases, with 21 bases left between them. This CDR3 region has 12 residues. The CDR3 is CAGEGGGEGAFF. DNA for the CDR3: TGTGCCGGCGAAGGGGGGGGAGAGGGGGCTTTCTTT.

This clonotype was observed many times. The V gene is TRBV28, the J gene TRBJ2-1, with 7 bases fitting TRBD1. CDR3 size: 15 residues. Germline values: CDR1 MDHEN, CDR2 SYDVKM. V trimming: 5 bases; J trimming: 0 bases; junction bases outside the gene matches: 4. CDR3 protein: CASSPGQASYNEQFF. The DNA for the CDR3 is TGTGCCAGCAGTCCAGGACAGGCCTCCTACAATGAGCAGTTCTTC. Looking up the rest from reference TRBV28 and TRBJ2-1 gives the full variable domain: DVKVTQSSRYLVKRTGEKVFLECVQDMDHENMFWYRQDPGLGLRLIYFSYDVKMKEKGDIPEGYSVSREKKERFSLILESASTNQTSMYLCASSPGQASYNEQFFGPGTRLTVL.

This clonotype was observed a few times. The chain combines TRBV3-1 with TRBJ1-2; D remains unclear. This CDR3 contains 14 residues. V was pared by 2 bases and J by 9 bases, with 16 bases between. From germline, CDR1 is LGHDT and CDR2 YNNKEL (reference sequence). The CDR3 DNA sequence: TGTGCCAGCAGCCAACTCGGGAGTGGTGAACGCTACACCTTC. Translation gives CASSQLGSGERYTF.

This clonotype was detected only a few times. Written as DNA, the CDR3 is TGTGCCAGCAGCTCACCCGAATGTCCGACCCGGGGGACCGGGGAGCTGTTTTTT. Its protein product is CASSSPECPTRGTGELFF. The V and J genes are TRBV5-5 and TRBJ2-2; the D gene is possibly TRBD2 (6 bases). Germline V gene data show CDR1 as SGHKS and CDR2 as YYEKEE (reference sequence). Trimming took 3 bases from V and 5 from J, leaving 23 bases between them. There are 18 residues in the CDR3.

This clonotype has at least ten counts. The gene calls are TRBV20-1 and TRBJ2-3; D is perhaps TRBD1 or TRBD2 (5 bases each). The CDR3 length is 13 residues. Germline lookup yields CDR1 DFQATT and CDR2 SNEGSKA (reference sequence). V dropped 7 bases and J dropped 4 bases, with 15 bases sitting between them. CDR3 region: CSVTFEGPDTQYF. DNA of the CDR3: TGCAGTGTGACCTTCGAGGGACCAGATACGCAGTATTTT.

This clonotype was seen only a few times. The chain recombines TRBV18 with TRBJ2-2; D gene uncertain. Trimming took 0 bases from V and 0 from J, leaving 8 bases between them. Germline CDR1 and CDR2: KGHSH and LQKENI. The CDR3 extends over 16 amino acids. This CDR3 is CASSPPPGSNTGELFF. CDR3 in DNA: TGTGCCAGCTCACCACCGCCAGGCTCGAACACCGGGGAGCTGTTTTTT.

This clonotype was detected ten times or more. The rearrangement joins TRBV5-8 to TRBJ2-2; D ambiguous. This CDR3 comprises 14 residues. V dropped 0 bases and J dropped 1 base, with 4 bases sitting between them. Germline V CDR1 and CDR2: SGHTS, YDEGEE. The CDR3 loop reads CASSLVRNTGELFF. CDR3 in DNA: TGTGCCAGCAGCTTGGTGAGGAACACCGGGGAGCTGTTTTTT.

This clonotype appeared many times. The chain uses TRBV7-8 and TRBJ1-3; TRBD1 might be the D (5 bases). V lost 5 bases and J lost 0, with 11 bases in between. The CDR3 covers 15 residues. Germline V gene sequence: CDR1 SGHVS, CDR2 FQNEAQ. CDR3 protein: CASSPPGVSGNTIYF. The CDR3 coding sequence is TGTGCCAGCAGCCCGCCGGGGGTCTCTGGAAACACCATATATTTT.

The DNA of the CDR3 is TGTGCCAGCAGCGGCGTTAGTATCCGGGACAGAAACACTGAAGCTTTCTTT. Its translation: CASSGVSIRDRNTEAFF. The chain uses TRBV11-2 and TRBJ1-1, with 7 nucleotides matching TRBD1. The J segment lost 2 bases and the V segment lost 5 bases, leaving 14 bases of the junction unmatched. The CDR3 contains 17 residues. Germline values: CDR1 SGHAT, CDR2 FQNNGV. The full variable domain, with the rest looked up from reference TRBV11-2 and TRBJ1-1, is EAGVAQSPRYKIIEKRQSVAFWCNPISGHATLYWYQQILGQGPKLLIQFQNNGVVDDSQLPKDRFSAERLKGVDSTLKIQPAKLEDSAVYLCASSGVSIRDRNTEAFFGQGTRLTVV.

Ten or more counts support this clonotype. The CDR3 coding sequence is TGTGCCAGCAGTTACTCTTCGGGGACCGGGGAGCTGTTTTTT. It translates to CASSYSSGTGELFF. This rearrangement joins TRBV6-6 to TRBJ2-2; D is possibly TRBD2 (5 bases). CDR1 is MNHNY and CDR2 is SVGAGI in the germline V gene (reference sequence). V was trimmed by 0 bases and J by 5 bases, leaving 7 bases between them. The CDR3 is 14 amino acids.

Remarks on this clonotype: One junction end does not reproduce the germline sequence, and a read error may be involved. The rearrangement joins TRBV7-7 to TRBJ2-1; D is possibly TRBD1 (5 bases). The germline V gene has CDR1 SSHAT and CDR2 FNYEAQ (reference sequence). The CDR3 runs to 11 residues. The CDR3 reads CASTWGWEQFF. DNA for the CDR3: TGTGCTAGCACCTGGGGCTGGGAGCAGTTCTTC.

This clonotype was picked up many times. This chain uses TRBV18 with TRBJ1-5; D is unclear. The CDR3 consists of 12 residues. The germline V gene has CDR1 KGHSH and CDR2 LQKENI. Trimming removed 3 bases at V and 7 bases at J, with 7 bases between. The CDR3 sequence: CASSPMGQPQHF. As DNA, the CDR3 is TGTGCCAGCTCACCGATGGGACAGCCCCAGCATTTT.

This clonotype was seen repeatedly, ten times or more. J is TRBJ2-1 and V is TRBV3-1; 10 bases align to TRBD2. Looked up from germline, CDR1 is LGHDT and CDR2 is YNNKEL (reference sequence). The CDR3 is 16 amino acids. The trim removed 4 bases at V and 0 bases at J, leaving 3 bases unmatched. CDR3 sequence: CASSLLAGASYNEQFF. The CDR3 coding sequence is TGTGCCAGCAGCCTTCTAGCGGGGGCCTCCTACAATGAGCAGTTCTTC.